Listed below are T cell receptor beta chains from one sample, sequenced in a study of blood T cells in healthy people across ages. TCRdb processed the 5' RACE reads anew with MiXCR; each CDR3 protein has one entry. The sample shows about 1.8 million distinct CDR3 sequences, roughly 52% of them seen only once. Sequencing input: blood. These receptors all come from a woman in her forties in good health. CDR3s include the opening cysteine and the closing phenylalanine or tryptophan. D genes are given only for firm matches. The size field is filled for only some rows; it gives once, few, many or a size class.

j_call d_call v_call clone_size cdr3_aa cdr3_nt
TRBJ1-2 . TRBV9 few CATDDQGGGYTF TGTGCCACAGACGACCAGGGCGGAGGCTACACCTTC
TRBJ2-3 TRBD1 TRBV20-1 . CSATGTAYATQYF TGCAGTGCTACCGGGACAGCTTATGCTACGCAGTATTTT
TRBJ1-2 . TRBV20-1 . CSARAPSTGYGYTF TGCAGTGCTAGAGCTCCTTCGACAGGCTATGGCTACACCTTC
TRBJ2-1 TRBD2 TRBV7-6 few CASSSTSGLTYNEQFF TGTGCCAGCAGCTCTACTAGCGGACTCACCTACAATGAGCAGTTCTTC
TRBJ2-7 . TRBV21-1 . CAGSKPPEGGGEQYF TGTGCCGGCAGCAAACCCCCTGAAGGGGGCGGCGAGCAGTACTTC
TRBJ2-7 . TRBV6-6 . CASSYSIIGNSYEQYF TGTGCCAGCAGTTACTCGATAATTGGGAACTCCTACGAGCAGTACTTC
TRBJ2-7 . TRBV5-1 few CASSLDRYGQYF TGCGCCAGCAGCTTGGACCGGTACGGGCAGTACTTC
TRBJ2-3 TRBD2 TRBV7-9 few CASSLGTSGGVNTDTQYF TGTGCCAGCAGCCTCGGGACTAGCGGGGGGGTGAACACAGATACGCAGTATTTT
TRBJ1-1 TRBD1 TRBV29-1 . CSVDDRVNTEAFF TGCAGCGTTGACGACAGGGTGAACACTGAAGCTTTCTTT
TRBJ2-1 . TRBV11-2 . CASNLRGGINNEQFF TGTGCCAGCAACCTACGTGGGGGCATAAACAATGAGCAGTTCTTC
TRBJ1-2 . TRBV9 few CASSVGPSYGYTF TGTGCCAGCAGCGTGGGACCGTCCTATGGCTACACCTTC
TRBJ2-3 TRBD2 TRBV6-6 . CASREGLAGGLVQYF TGTGCCAGCAGAGAAGGACTAGCGGGGGGTCTAGTGCAGTATTTT
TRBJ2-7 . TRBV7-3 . CASSPTGADYNEQYF TGTGCCAGCAGCCCGACAGGCGCAGACTACAATGAGCAGTACTTC
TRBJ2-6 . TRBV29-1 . CSVRLSGANVLTF TGCAGCGTTCGTCTCTCTGGGGCCAACGTCCTGACTTTC
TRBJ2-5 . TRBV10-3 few CAISAGFLETQYF TGTGCCATCAGTGCGGGGTTCCTCGAGACCCAGTACTTC
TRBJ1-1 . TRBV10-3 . CAISEGGRVYTEAFF TGTGCCATCAGTGAGGGAGGGCGAGTGTACACTGAAGCTTTCTTT
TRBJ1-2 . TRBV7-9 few CASSLDVANYGYTF TGTGCCAGCAGCCTAGACGTCGCTAACTATGGCTACACCTTC
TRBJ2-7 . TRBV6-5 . CASSYLHEQYF TGTGCCAGCAGTTACCTCCACGAGCAGTACTTC
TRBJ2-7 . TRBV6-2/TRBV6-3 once CASSYLDYNEQYF TGTGCCAGCAGTTATCTAGATTACAATGAGCAGTACTTC
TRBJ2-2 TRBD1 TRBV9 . CASSVGTGGRNTGELFF TGTGCCAGCAGCGTAGGGACAGGGGGCCGGAACACCGGGGAGCTGTTTTTT
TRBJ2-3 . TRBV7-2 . CASSFSRTSRDTQYF TGTGCCAGCAGCTTCTCCCGGACTTCCCGCGATACGCAGTATTTT
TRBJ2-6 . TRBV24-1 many CATSGSRVAGANVLTF TGTGCCACCAGTGGTTCCAGGGTAGCTGGGGCCAACGTCCTGACTTTC
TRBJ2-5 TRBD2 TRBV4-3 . CASSQGTSGGTETQYF TGCGCCAGCAGCCAAGGGACTAGCGGGGGAACTGAGACCCAGTACTTC
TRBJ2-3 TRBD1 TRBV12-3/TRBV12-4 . CASLVQDRGTDTQYF TGTGCCAGCCTCGTTCAGGACAGGGGCACAGATACGCAGTATTTT
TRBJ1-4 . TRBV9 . CASSKTSDYNEKLFF TGTGCCAGCAGCAAAACCTCGGACTATAATGAAAAACTGTTTTTT
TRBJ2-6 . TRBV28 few CASNENRATGANVLTF TGTGCCAGCAATGAAAACAGGGCAACTGGGGCCAACGTCCTGACTTTC
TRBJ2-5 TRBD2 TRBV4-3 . CASSPGLLLAGLEETQYF TGCGCCAGCAGCCCCGGCCTGTTACTAGCGGGGTTGGAAGAGACCCAGTACTTC
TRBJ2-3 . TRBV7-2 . CASRIKDLRTDTQYF TGTGCCAGCAGAATCAAGGACCTTCGGACAGATACGCAGTATTTT